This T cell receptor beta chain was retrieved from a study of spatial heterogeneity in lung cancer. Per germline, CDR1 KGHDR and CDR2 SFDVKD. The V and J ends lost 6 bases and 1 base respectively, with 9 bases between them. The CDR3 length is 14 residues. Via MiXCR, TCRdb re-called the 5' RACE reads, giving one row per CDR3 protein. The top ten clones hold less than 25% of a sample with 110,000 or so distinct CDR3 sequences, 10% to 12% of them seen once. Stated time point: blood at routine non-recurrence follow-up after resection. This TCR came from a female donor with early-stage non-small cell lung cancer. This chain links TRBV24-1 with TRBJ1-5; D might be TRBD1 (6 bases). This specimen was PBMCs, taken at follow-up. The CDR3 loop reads CATSYRESNQPQHF. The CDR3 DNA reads TGTGCCACCAGTTACAGGGAGAGCAATCAGCCCCAGCATTTT.